The T cell receptor beta chain under discussion was sequenced for a study of blood T cell repertoires in COVID-19. Methods used by the authors: Estimation of nucleated cell counts was performed using reference gene primer amplification. Data came from immunoSEQ multiplex PCR; TCRdb stores just in-frame clones and leaves some out. That table gives V, J and clone size, and the DNA gave D and trimming. The sample has 270,000 or so clones; 89% are singletons. Germline CDR1 and CDR2: SGDLS and YYNGEE. This CDR3 spans 14 amino acids. Trimming removed 6 bases from V and 4 bases from J, with 13 bases in between.

Sequences were obtained from peripheral blood. This sequence was found in a woman between 40 and 55 years old who had recovered from COVID-19. The chain carries TRBV9 and TRBJ2-2; D is ambiguous. CDR3 sequence: CASNRGFLTGELFF. The CDR3 nucleotides are TGTGCCAGCAACCGCGGCTTCCTCACCGGGGAGCTGTTTTTT.